What follows are 19 T cell receptor beta chains derived from one specimen sequenced in a study of cytomegalovirus exposure and HLA in healthy donors. In the PCR, 60 Vbeta and 13 Jbeta primers were used. Generated by immunoSEQ multiplex PCR, the TCRdb table keeps only in-frame clones and is missing some. The data hold 140,000 or so clones, with around 72% observed a single time. Sequenced material: PBMCs. The receptors come from a man in his forties or fifties in good health and CMV-seronegative.

This chain joins TRBV5-1 and TRBJ2-3; the D gene is possibly TRBD1 (5 bases). V was pared by 4 bases and J by 2 bases, with 14 bases between. The CDR3 has 15 amino acids. Germline V gene sequence: CDR1 SGHRS, CDR2 YFSETQ. CDR3 DNA: TGCGCCAGCAGCCACCGGACACGACACACAGATACGCAGTATTTT. Its translation: CASSHRTRHTDTQYF. Drawing the rest from reference TRBV5-1 and TRBJ2-3, the complete variable domain is KAGVTQTPRYLIKTRGQQVTLSCSPISGHRSVSWYQQTPGQGLQFLFEYFSETQRNKGNFPGRFSGRQFSNSRSEMNVSTLELGDSALYLCASSHRTRHTDTQYFGPGTRLTVL.

This chain links TRBV5-5 with TRBJ1-4; 9 positions match TRBD1. Germline V gene sequence: CDR1 SGHKS, CDR2 YYEKEE (reference sequence). CDR3 length: 14 amino acids. With 2 bases clipped from V and 7 bases from J, the junction kept 3 bases outside the gene matches. Here the CDR3 reads CASSLDRGAEKLFF. As DNA, the CDR3 is TGTGCCAGCAGCTTAGACAGGGGGGCTGAAAAACTGTTTTTT.

The genes are TRBV10-3 and TRBJ1-6, with D tentatively TRBD1 (6 bases). From germline, CDR1 is ENHRY and CDR2 SYGVKD. V was trimmed by 10 bases and J by 7 bases, leaving 17 bases between them. The CDR3 is 14 residues long. CDR3 in DNA: TGTGCCAGCAGAACGACAGGTGACAATTCACCCCTCCACTTT. Its protein is CASRTTGDNSPLHF.

The rearrangement uses TRBV7-9 and TRBJ2-3, with TRBD2 identical over 9 bases. The germline V gene encodes CDR1 SEHNR and CDR2 FQNEAQ (reference sequence). The V segment lost 9 bases and the J segment 2 bases; nucleotides outside the gene matches: 21. The CDR3 covers 19 residues. The CDR3 spells CASLGAGGPQPMITDTQYF. CDR3 DNA sequence: TGTGCCAGTTTGGGAGCGGGGGGCCCTCAGCCGATGATCACAGATACGCAGTATTTT.

The chain has TRBV5-1 and TRBJ2-5, with no clear D. V was pared by 0 bases and J by 4 bases, with 13 bases between. Germline lookup yields CDR1 SGHRS and CDR2 YFSETQ. The CDR3 is made up of 15 amino acids. The CDR3 region is CASSLVTQRGETQYF. The CDR3 coding sequence is TGCGCCAGCAGCTTGGTAACCCAAAGAGGAGAGACCCAGTACTTC.

V gene TRBV4-2 combines with J gene TRBJ2-1; D may be TRBD1 (5 bases). V shed 0 bases and J shed 3 bases, with 18 bases lying between them. The CDR3 is made up of 18 amino acids. Germline values: CDR1 LGHNA, CDR2 YNFKEQ. The CDR3 sequence: CASSQELVQGWDYNEQFF. CDR3 coding DNA: TGTGCCAGCAGCCAAGAATTGGTGCAGGGTTGGGACTACAATGAGCAGTTCTTC.

The chain is built from TRBV5-1 and TRBJ1-5; D uncertain. The germline gives CDR1 SGHRS, CDR2 YFSETQ. The CDR3 is 16 amino acids. V dropped 0 bases and J dropped 7 bases, with 17 bases sitting between them. Written as DNA, the CDR3 is TGCGCCAGCAGCTTGGTCCCTGGCCACGAGGCGCAGCCCCAGCATTTT. Encoded protein: CASSLVPGHEAQPQHF.

The chain uses TRBV5-1 and TRBJ1-1; weak D call: TRBD1 (6 bases). Germline assignment: CDR1 SGHRS and CDR2 YFSETQ. Trimming removed 5 bases from V and 1 base from J, with 15 bases in between. There are 15 residues in the CDR3. The CDR3 is CASSLLGDKNTEAFF. CDR3 nucleotide sequence: TGCGCCAGCAGTCTTTTAGGGGACAAGAACACTGAAGCTTTCTTT.

V usage is TRBV9 and J usage is TRBJ2-7; 10 positions match TRBD1. Germline V CDR1 and CDR2: SGDLS, YYNGEE. The CDR3 totals 15 residues. The junction had 6 bases not matched to a gene; V was cut back by 3 bases and J by 3 bases. CDR3 nucleotide sequence: TGTGCCAGCAGCGGGTCCGGGACAGGGGTCTACGAGCAGTACTTC. Its protein is CASSGSGTGVYEQYF.

This clone showed up just a few times. CDR3 nucleotide sequence: TGTGCCAGCAGTTTCGGGACTCATCAGCCCCAGCATTTT. It codes for CASSFGTHQPQHF. The chain is built from TRBV28 and TRBJ1-5, with D possibly matching TRBD1 (5 bases). Trimming removed 3 bases at V and 5 bases at J, with 8 bases between. The CDR3 length is 13 residues. CDR1 and CDR2 (germline): MDHEN, SYDVKM.

V gene TRBV11-3 combines with J gene TRBJ2-7; D uncertain. This CDR3 spans 14 amino acids. The V end was cut by 2 bases, the J end by 0 bases, with 8 bases between. Germline assignment: CDR1 SGHNT and CDR2 YENEEA. Here the CDR3 DNA reads TGTGCCAGCAGCTTACTGGCTGTCTCCTACGAGCAGTACTTC. The encoded protein is CASSLLAVSYEQYF.

The chain joins TRBV2 to TRBJ1-5; possibly TRBD1 for D (6 bases). CDR3 size: 15 residues. Germline CDR1 reads SNHLY; CDR2 reads FYNNEI. The V gene lost 4 bases and the J gene lost 6 bases, with 16 bases spanning the gap. DNA of the CDR3: TGTGCCAGCAGTGCTACGACAGGAGTAGGTCAGCCCCAGCATTTT. Translation: CASSATTGVGQPQHF.

This sequence joins TRBV19 and TRBJ2-1, with 14 bases that match TRBD2. The CDR3 consists of 15 residues. V lost 3 bases, J lost 10 bases, and 5 bases stayed unmatched. The germline gives CDR1 LNHDA, CDR2 SQIVND (reference sequence). The CDR3 DNA reads TGTGCCAGTAGTATCGGGACTAGCGGGAGTGAGGAGCAGTTCTTC. This encodes CASSIGTSGSEEQFF.

Points on this clone: The identical CDR3 is also encoded by other nucleotide sequences in the sample. The chain couples TRBV7-9 to TRBJ2-7; D is uncertain. The CDR3 consists of 14 residues. Germline-derived CDR1 and CDR2 are SEHNR and FQNEAQ (reference sequence). Trimming shortened V by 0 bases and J by 0 bases, and 6 bases separated the two germline ends. The chain's CDR3 is CASSLAGSSYEQYF. The CDR3 nucleotides are TGTGCCAGCAGCTTAGCCGGTAGCTCCTACGAGCAGTACTTC.

The chain couples TRBV7-9 to TRBJ2-5, with TRBD1 matching 8 bases. The CDR3 covers 14 residues. With V trimmed by 5 bases and J by 4 bases, 6 bases remained unmatched. From germline, CDR1 is SEHNR and CDR2 FQNEAQ (reference sequence). The CDR3 DNA follows: TGTGCCAGCAGCCGCGGACAGGGCATAGAGACCCAGTACTTC. It translates to CASSRGQGIETQYF.

Note on this clone: One end of the junction varies from germline; a read error may be responsible. The J gene is TRBJ1-5, the V gene TRBV4-1, with a tentative D call TRBD1 (6 bases). This CDR3 region has 15 residues. The germline CDR1 and CDR2 sequences are MGHRA and YSYEKL. CDR3 residues: CASSQRDRSNQPQNF. The CDR3 nucleotides are TGCGCCAGCAGCCAACGTGACAGGAGCAATCAGCCCCAGAATTTT.

The chain recombines TRBV5-8 with TRBJ2-7, with TRBD1 matching 9 bases. V lost 7 bases, J lost 3 bases, and 8 bases stayed unmatched. The CDR3 length is 14 residues. Per germline, CDR1 SGHTS and CDR2 YDEGEE. The CDR3 protein is CASYPGQGIYEQYF. The CDR3 DNA follows: TGTGCCAGCTACCCGGGACAGGGAATCTACGAGCAGTACTTC.

The J gene is TRBJ1-5, the V gene TRBV9, with 10 bases aligning to TRBD1. From germline, CDR1 is SGDLS and CDR2 YYNGEE. With 3 bases clipped from V and 5 bases from J, the junction kept 5 bases outside the gene matches. The CDR3 is 15 residues long. CDR3 DNA: TGTGCCAGCAGCGCAACCGGGACAGGGGATCAGCCCCAGCATTTT. It yields the protein CASSATGTGDQPQHF.

CDR3 sequence: CASSSLGPGTGAQPYEQYF. CDR3 sequence (DNA): TGTGCCAGCAGTTCCCTGGGGCCCGGGACAGGGGCCCAACCCTACGAGCAGTACTTC. The chain employs TRBV13 and TRBJ2-7, with 10 bases fitting TRBD1. The V gene's germline CDR1 is PRHDT and CDR2 FYEKMQ (reference sequence). Trimming removed 6 bases from V and 2 bases from J; junction bases left unmatched: 19. The CDR3 extends over 19 amino acids.